A single sample gave rise to the 2 T cell receptor beta chains below, sequenced in a study of blood T cell repertoires in COVID-19. Clones were sequenced by immunoSEQ multiplex PCR, and TCRdb holds only the in-frame ones, with some missing. The sample has 150,000 to 200,000 clones, 70% to 90% seen once. Sequences were obtained from peripheral blood. These receptors came from a person between 65 and 80 years old with COVID-19, enrolled during active disease.

The rearrangement links TRBV7-3 to TRBJ2-2, with TRBD2 as a possible D gene (6 bases). This CDR3 contains 17 residues. Germline V gene data show CDR1 as SGHTA and CDR2 as FQGTGA. V shed 4 bases and J shed 1 base, with 16 bases lying between them. CDR3 bases: TGTGCCAGCAGCTCCAAAAAAGGGAGGTGGAACACCGGGGAGCTGTTTTTT. Translating it yields CASSSKKGRWNTGELFF. Filled out from reference TRBV7-3 and TRBJ2-2, the complete variable domain reads GAGVSQTPSNKVTEKGKYVELRCDPISGHTALYWYRQSLGQGPEFLIYFQGTGAADDSGLPNDRFFAVRPEGSVSTLKIQRTERGDSAVYLCASSSKKGRWNTGELFFGEGSRLTVL.

CDR3 DNA sequence: TGTGCCAGCAGTGAAACCCAGGTGCAGCTCACTGAAGCTTTCTTT. This codes for CASSETQVQLTEAFF. The chain carries TRBV2 and TRBJ1-1; D not resolved. The CDR3 has 15 residues. Germline CDR1 SNHLY, CDR2 FYNNEI. V shed 2 bases and J shed 4 bases, with 14 bases lying between them.